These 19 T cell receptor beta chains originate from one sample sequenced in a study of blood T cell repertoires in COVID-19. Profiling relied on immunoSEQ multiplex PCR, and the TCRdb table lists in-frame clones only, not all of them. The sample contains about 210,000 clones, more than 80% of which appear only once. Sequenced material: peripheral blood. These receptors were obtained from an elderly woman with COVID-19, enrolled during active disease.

The CDR3 DNA sequence: TGTGCCAGCAGTGAAATCGCTGGGGGCTTTCCCGGCTACACCTTC. This encodes CASSEIAGGFPGYTF. The chain joins TRBV2 to TRBJ1-2; TRBD1 might be the D (6 bases). V shed 2 bases and J shed 8 bases, with 18 bases lying between them. This CDR3 contains 15 residues. Germline CDR1 reads SNHLY; CDR2 reads FYNNEI.

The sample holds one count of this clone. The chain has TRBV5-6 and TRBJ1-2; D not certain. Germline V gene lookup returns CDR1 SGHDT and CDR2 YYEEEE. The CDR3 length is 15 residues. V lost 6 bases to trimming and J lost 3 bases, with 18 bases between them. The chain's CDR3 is CASTLGGKWDYGYTF. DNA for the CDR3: TGTGCCAGCACCCTAGGAGGGAAGTGGGACTATGGCTACACCTTC. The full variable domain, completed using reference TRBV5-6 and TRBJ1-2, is DAGVTQSPTHLIKTRGQQVTLRCSPKSGHDTVSWYQQALGQGPQFIFQYYEEEERQRGNFPDRFSGHQFPNYSSELNVNALLLGDSALYLCASTLGGKWDYGYTFGSGTRLTVV.

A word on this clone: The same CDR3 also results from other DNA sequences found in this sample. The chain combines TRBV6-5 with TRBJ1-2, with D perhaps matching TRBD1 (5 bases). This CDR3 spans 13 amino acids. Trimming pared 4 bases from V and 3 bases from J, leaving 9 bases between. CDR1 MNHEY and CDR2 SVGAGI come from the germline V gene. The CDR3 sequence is CASSSREDYGYTF. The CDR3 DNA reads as TGTGCCAGCAGTTCCAGGGAAGACTATGGCTACACCTTC.

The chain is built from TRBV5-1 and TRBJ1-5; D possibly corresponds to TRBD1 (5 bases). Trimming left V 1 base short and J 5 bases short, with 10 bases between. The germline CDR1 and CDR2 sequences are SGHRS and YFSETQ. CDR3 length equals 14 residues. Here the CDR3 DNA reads TGCGCCAGCAGCTTGAGGGGCGGGGATCAGCCCCAGCATTTT. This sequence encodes CASSLRGGDQPQHF. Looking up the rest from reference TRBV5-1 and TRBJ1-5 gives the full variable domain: KAGVTQTPRYLIKTRGQQVTLSCSPISGHRSVSWYQQTPGQGLQFLFEYFSETQRNKGNFPGRFSGRQFSNSRSEMNVSTLELGDSALYLCASSLRGGDQPQHFGDGTRLSIL.

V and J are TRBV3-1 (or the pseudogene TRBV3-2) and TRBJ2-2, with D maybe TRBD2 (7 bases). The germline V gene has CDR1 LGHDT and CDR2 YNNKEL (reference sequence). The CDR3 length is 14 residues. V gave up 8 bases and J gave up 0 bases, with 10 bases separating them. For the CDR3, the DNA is TGTGCCAGCCGGGGGGCCGCGAACACCGGGGAGCTGTTTTTT. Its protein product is CASRGAANTGELFF.

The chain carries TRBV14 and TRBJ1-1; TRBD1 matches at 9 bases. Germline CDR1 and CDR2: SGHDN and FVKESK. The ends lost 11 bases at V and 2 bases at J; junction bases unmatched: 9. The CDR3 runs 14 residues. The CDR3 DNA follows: TGTGCCTACCGACGGACAGGGGTAAACACTGAAGCTTTCTTT. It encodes CAYRRTGVNTEAFF.

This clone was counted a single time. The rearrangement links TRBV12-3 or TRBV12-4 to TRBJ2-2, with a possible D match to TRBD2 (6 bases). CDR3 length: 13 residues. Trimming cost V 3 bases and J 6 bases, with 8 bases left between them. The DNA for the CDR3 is TGTGCCAGCAGTTTCTGGGGGGCCGGGGAGCTGTTTTTT. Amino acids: CASSFWGAGELFF.

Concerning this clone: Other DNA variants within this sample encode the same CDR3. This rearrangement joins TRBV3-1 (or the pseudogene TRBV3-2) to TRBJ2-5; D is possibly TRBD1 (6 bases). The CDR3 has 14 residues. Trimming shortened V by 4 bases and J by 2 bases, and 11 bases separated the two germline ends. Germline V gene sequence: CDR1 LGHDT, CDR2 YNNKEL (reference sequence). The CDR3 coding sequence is TGTGCCAGCAGCCCAACAGGGATTCAAGAGACCCAGTACTTC. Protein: CASSPTGIQETQYF.

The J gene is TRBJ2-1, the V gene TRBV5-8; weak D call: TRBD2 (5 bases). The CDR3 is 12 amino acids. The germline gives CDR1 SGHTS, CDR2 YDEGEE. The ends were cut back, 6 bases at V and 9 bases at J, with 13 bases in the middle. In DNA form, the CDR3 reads TGTGCCAGCACCTCTCGGGGTCCTGAGCAGTTCTTC. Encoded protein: CASTSRGPEQFF.

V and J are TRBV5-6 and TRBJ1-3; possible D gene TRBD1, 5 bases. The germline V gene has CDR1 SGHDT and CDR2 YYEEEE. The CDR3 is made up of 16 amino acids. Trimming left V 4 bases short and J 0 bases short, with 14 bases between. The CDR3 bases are TGTGCCAGCAGCCCCGGGACTCCCTTCTCTGGAAACACCATATATTTT. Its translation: CASSPGTPFSGNTIYF.

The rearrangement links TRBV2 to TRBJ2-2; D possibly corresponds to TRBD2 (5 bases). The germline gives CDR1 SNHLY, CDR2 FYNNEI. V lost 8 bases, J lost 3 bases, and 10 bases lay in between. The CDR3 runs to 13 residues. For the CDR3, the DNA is TGTGCCAGCTTTGGGAGATACACCGGGGAGCTGTTTTTT. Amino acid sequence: CASFGRYTGELFF.

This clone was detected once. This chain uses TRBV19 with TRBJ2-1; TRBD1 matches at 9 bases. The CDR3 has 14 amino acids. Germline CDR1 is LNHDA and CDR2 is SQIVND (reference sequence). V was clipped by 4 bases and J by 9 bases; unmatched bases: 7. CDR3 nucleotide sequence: TGTGCCAGTAGTAGGGGACAGGGTCTGACTGAGCAGTTCTTC. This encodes CASSRGQGLTEQFF.

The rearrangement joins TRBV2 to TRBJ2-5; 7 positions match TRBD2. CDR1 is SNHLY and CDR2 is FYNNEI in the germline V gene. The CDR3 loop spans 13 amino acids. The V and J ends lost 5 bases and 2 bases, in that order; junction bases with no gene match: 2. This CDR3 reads CASSREGQETQYF. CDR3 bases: TGTGCCAGCAGTAGGGAGGGGCAAGAGACCCAGTACTTC.

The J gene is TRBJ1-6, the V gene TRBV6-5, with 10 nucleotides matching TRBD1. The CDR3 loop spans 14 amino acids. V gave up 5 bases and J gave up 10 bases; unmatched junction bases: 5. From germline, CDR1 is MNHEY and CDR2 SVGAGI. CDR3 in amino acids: CASSRQGAGSPLHF. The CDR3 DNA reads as TGTGCCAGCAGTAGACAGGGGGCTGGATCACCCCTCCACTTT.

CDR3 protein: CASSPGQGNYGYTF. The CDR3 coding sequence is TGTGCCAGCTCACCGGGACAGGGCAACTATGGCTACACCTTC. This chain uses TRBV18 with TRBJ1-2, with 9 bases that match TRBD1. The CDR3 sequence is 14 residues long. The germline V gene encodes CDR1 KGHSH and CDR2 LQKENI. Trimming removed 3 bases from V and 2 bases from J; junction bases left unmatched: 1.

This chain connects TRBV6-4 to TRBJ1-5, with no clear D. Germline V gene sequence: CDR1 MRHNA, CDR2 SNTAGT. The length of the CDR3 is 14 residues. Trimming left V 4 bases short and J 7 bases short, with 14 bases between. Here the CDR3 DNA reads TGTGCCAGCAGTGTCAACGCGGCCGGGCAGCCCCAGCATTTT. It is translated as CASSVNAAGQPQHF.

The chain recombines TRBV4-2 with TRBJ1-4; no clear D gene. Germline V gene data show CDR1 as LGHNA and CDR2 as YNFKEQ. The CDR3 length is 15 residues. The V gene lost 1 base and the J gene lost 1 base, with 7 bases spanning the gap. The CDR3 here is CASSQGGRTNEKLFF. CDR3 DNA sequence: TGTGCCAGCAGCCAAGGAGGCCGAACTAATGAAAAACTGTTTTTT.

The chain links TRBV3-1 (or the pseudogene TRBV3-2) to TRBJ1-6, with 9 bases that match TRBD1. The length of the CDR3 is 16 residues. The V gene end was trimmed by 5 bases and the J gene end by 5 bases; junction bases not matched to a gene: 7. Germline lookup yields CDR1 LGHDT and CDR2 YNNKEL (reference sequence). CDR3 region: CASSTGTGFDNSPLHF. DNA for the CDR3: TGTGCCAGCAGCACCGGGACAGGGTTTGATAATTCACCCCTCCACTTT.

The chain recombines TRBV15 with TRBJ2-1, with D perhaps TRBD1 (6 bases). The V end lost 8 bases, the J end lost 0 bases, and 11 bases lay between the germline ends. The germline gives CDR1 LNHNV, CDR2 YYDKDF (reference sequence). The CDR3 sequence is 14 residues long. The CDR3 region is CATDQGSSYNEQFF. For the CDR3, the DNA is TGTGCCACCGATCAGGGGAGCTCCTACAATGAGCAGTTCTTC.